This T cell receptor beta chain was sequenced for a study of siplizumab effects on memory and regulatory T cells. Trimming left V 4 bases short and J 4 bases short, with 11 bases between. The germline V gene has CDR1 MNHEY and CDR2 SMNVEV (reference sequence). The CDR3 totals 13 residues. Naive, memory, effector memory and TEMRA subsets, all unstimulated, were sequenced in a few donor pairs. Remarks on this clone: Its target is unknown.

Per individual sample, approximately 91,000 TCR templates were assayed. TCRdb's table, derived via immunoSEQ multiplex PCR, lists solely in-frame clones and lacks some. Among about 50,000 clones listed, about 88% were seen once. Points from the study as a whole: The mean Treg-derived percentage of mappable alloreactive CD4+ clones was about 70% with siplizumab compared with about 30% in controls. Memory cells seemed less diverse than naive T cells, which also seemed major contributors to the alloresponse.

Specimen: naive CD8+ T cells sorted from blood. This clonotype was obtained from a human donor in good health. The V call is TRBV27, the J call TRBJ2-7, with D possibly matching TRBD1 (6 bases). DNA of the CDR3: TGTGCCAGCAGTTGGCGGCAGGGGTACGAGCAGTACTTC. Its translation is CASSWRQGYEQYF.